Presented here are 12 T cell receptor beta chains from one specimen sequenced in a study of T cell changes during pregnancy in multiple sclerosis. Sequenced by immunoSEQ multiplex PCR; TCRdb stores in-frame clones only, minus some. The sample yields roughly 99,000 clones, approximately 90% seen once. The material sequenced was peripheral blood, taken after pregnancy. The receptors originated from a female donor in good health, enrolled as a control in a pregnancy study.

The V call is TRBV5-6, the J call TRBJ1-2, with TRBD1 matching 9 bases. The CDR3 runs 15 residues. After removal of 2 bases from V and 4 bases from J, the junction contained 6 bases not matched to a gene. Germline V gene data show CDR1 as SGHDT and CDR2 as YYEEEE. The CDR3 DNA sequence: TGTGCCAGCAGCTTCTACAGGGGGCCTAGCTATGGCTACACCTTC. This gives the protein CASSFYRGPSYGYTF.

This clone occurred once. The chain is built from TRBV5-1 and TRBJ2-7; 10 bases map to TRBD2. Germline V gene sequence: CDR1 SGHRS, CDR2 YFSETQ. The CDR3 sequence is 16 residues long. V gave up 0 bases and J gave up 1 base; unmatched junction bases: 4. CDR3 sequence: CASSLVASGGSYEQYF. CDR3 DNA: TGCGCCAGCAGCTTGGTGGCTAGCGGGGGATCCTACGAGCAGTACTTC.

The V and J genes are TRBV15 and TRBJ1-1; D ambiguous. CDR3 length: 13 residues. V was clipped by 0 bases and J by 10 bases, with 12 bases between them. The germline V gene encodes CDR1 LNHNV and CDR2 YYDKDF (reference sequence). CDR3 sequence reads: CATSRDRSSGAFF. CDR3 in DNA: TGTGCCACCAGCAGAGACAGATCTAGTGGAGCTTTCTTT. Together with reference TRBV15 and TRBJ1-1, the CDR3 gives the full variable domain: DAMVIQNPRYQVTQFGKPVTLSCSQTLNHNVMYWYQQKSSQAPKLLFHYYDKDFNNEADTPDNFQSRRPNTSFCFLDIRSPGLGDTAMYLCATSRDRSSGAFFGQGTRLTVV.

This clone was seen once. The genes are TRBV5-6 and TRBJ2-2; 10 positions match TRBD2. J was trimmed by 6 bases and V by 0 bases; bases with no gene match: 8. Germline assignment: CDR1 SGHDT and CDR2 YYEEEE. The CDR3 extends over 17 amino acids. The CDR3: CASSLELAGFLPGELFF. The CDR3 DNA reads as TGTGCCAGCAGCTTGGAACTAGCGGGGTTTCTTCCCGGGGAGCTGTTTTTT.

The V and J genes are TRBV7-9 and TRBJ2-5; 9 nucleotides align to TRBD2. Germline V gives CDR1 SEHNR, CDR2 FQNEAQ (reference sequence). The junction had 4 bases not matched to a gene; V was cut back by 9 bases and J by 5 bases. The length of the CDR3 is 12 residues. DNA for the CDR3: TGTGCCAGTAGCGGGAGTAGCGAGACCCAGTACTTC. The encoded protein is CASSGSSETQYF. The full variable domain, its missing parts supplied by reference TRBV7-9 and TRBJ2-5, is DTGVSQNPRHKITKRGQNVTFRCDPISEHNRLYWYRQTLGQGPEFLTYFQNEAQLEKSRLLSDRFSAERPKGSFSTLEIQRTEQGDSAMYLCASSGSSETQYFGPGTRLLVL.

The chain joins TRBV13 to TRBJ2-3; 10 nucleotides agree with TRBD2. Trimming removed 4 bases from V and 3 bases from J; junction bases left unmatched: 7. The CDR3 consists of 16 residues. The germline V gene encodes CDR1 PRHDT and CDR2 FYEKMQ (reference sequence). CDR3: CASSSPLAGATDTQYF. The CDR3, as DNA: TGTGCCAGCAGCTCACCCCTAGCGGGGGCTACAGATACGCAGTATTTT.

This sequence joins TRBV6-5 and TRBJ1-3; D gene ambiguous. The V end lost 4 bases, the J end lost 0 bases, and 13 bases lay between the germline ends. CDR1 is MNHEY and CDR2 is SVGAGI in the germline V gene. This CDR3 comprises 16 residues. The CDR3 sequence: CASSLRLELSGNTIYF. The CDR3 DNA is TGTGCCAGCAGTTTGCGGTTGGAGCTCTCTGGAAACACCATATATTTT.

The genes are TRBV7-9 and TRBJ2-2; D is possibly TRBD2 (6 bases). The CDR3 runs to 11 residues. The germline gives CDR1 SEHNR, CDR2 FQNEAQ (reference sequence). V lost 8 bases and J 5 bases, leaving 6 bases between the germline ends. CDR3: CASGGTGELFF. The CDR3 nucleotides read TGTGCCAGCGGGGGGACCGGGGAGCTGTTTTTT.

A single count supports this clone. The CDR3 DNA reads TGTGCCAGCAGTTCCGCCGGGACAGCGAACACTGAAGCTTTCTTT. Amino acid sequence: CASSSAGTANTEAFF. The V gene is TRBV28, the J gene TRBJ1-1, with TRBD1 matching 7 bases. This CDR3 is built from 15 residues. Germline CDR1 and CDR2: MDHEN and SYDVKM. With V trimmed by 4 bases and J by 1 base, 6 bases remained unmatched. Looking up the rest from reference TRBV28 and TRBJ1-1 gives the full variable domain: DVKVTQSSRYLVKRTGEKVFLECVQDMDHENMFWYRQDPGLGLRLIYFSYDVKMKEKGDIPEGYSVSREKKERFSLILESASTNQTSMYLCASSSAGTANTEAFFGQGTRLTVV.

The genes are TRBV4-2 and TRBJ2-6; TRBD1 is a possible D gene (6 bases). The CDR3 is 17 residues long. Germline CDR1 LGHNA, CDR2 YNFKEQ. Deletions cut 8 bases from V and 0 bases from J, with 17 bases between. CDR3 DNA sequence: TGTGCCAGCGAGACTCTAGGGGGTAGCTCTGGGGCCAACGTCCTGACTTTC. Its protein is CASETLGGSSGANVLTF.

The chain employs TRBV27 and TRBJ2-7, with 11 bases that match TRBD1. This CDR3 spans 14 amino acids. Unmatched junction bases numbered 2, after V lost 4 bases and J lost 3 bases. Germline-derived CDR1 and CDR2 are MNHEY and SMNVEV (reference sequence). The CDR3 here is CASSSGTGGYEQYF. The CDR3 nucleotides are TGTGCCAGCAGTTCGGGGACAGGGGGCTACGAGCAGTACTTC.

This chain's CDR3 is CASSGTGTAFGRGNTIYF. CDR3 nucleotide sequence: TGTGCCAGCAGTGGGACCGGGACAGCCTTCGGTCGTGGAAACACCATATATTTT. J is TRBJ1-3 and V is TRBV6-1; 7 bases map to TRBD1. The CDR3 covers 18 residues. V lost 4 bases and J lost 3; bases outside the gene matches: 15. CDR1 MNHNS and CDR2 SASEGT come from the germline V gene.